This T cell receptor (beta chain) was recorded in a study of blood T cell repertoires in COVID-19. Study-wide background: Researchers got acute and convalescent COVID-19 samples from the United States, Italy and Spain. PBMCs, B-cell-depleted T cells, or T cells were the source of the cDNA or gDNA that made up the material.

Per the study methods: Estimation of nucleated cell counts relied on the amplification of reference gene primers. Assay: immunoSEQ multiplex PCR; the TCRdb copy retains only in-frame clones and omits some. That table supplies the V and J calls and clone size; D and trimming were determined from the DNA. The sample consists of about 400,000 clones, around 92% of them appearing once. The V gene's germline CDR1 is SGHRS and CDR2 YFSETQ. Trimming took 4 bases from V and 1 from J; bases not matched to a gene: 7. This CDR3 comprises 18 residues. Sequencing was carried out using peripheral blood. The chain uses TRBV5-1 and TRBJ2-3; 15 bases agree with TRBD2. This clonotype was sampled from a man aged 40-55 years with acute or convalescent COVID-19. CDR3 region: CASSHGLAGGSGTDTQYF. DNA of the CDR3: TGCGCCAGCAGCCACGGACTAGCGGGGGGGTCTGGCACAGATACGCAGTATTTT.